This record covers a single TCR beta chain. The data originate from a study of shared clonotypes between healthy human individuals. Per germline, CDR1 SGHNT and CDR2 YENEEA. V shed 1 base and J 4 bases; nucleotides not matched to a gene: 3. The CDR3 extends over 16 amino acids. The data were produced by immunoSEQ multiplex PCR, yet TCRdb's version contains in-frame clones alone and is incomplete. The sample includes over a million clones, around 98% of them seen just once. The sample taken for sequencing was naive CD4+ T cells sorted from blood. This sample's subset: CD45RA+ positively selected. This clonotype was obtained from a man younger than 40 in good health. The rearrangement links TRBV11-3 to TRBJ2-2, with 10 bases identical to TRBD2. CDR3 in DNA: TGTGCCAGCAGCTTAGTACTAGCGGGATTCACCGGGGAGCTGTTTTTT. Protein sequence: CASSLVLAGFTGELFF.